This T cell receptor beta chain was observed in a study of response to subunit inactivated influenza vaccine. Germline lookup yields CDR1 LGHNA and CDR2 YNFKEQ. The CDR3 contains 16 residues. V trimming: 1 base; J trimming: 2 bases; junction bases outside the gene matches: 8. Using its own MiXCR run on the RT-PCR reads, TCRdb lists one record per CDR3 protein. The table records 560,000 or so distinct CDR3 sequences, about 8% of them present only once. Study-wide results and limits: Every seasonal influenza vaccination brings in few new T cells, the authors suggested.

About this clonotype: Antigen: not known.

V usage is TRBV4-2 and J usage is TRBJ2-7; 7 bases map to TRBD1. This clonotype was obtained from a man aged 50-75 years who received an inactivated influenza vaccine. The sample in question was PBMCs from blood, obtained roughly 24 months after vaccination. DNA of the CDR3: TGTGCCAGCAGCCAAGTTCTCCGGGACAGCACCTACGAGCAGTACTTC. Translated, it gives CASSQVLRDSTYEQYF.